The 10 T cell receptor beta chains in this list originate from one sample, sequenced in a study of OX40 agonist ivuxolimab in advanced cancers. Profiled with immunoSEQ multiplex PCR; TCRdb holds only in-frame clones, not every one. The sample includes tens of thousands of clones, roughly 91% of them seen just once. The sequenced sample was CD4+ or CD8+ T cells sorted from blood, obtained in a trial of the OX40 agonist ivuxolimab. Receptors were obtained from an adult with an advanced solid tumor such as melanoma, head and neck, liver or kidney cancer.

The chain has TRBV5-4 and TRBJ2-1; no definite D call. This CDR3 is built from 14 residues. V shed 5 bases and J shed 2 bases, with 11 bases lying between them. Per germline, CDR1 SGHNT and CDR2 YYREEE (reference sequence). CDR3 sequence reads: CASSRIDPYNEQFF. The CDR3 region has the DNA TGTGCCAGCAGTCGAATAGATCCCTACAATGAGCAGTTCTTC.

The rearrangement joins TRBV7-3 to TRBJ2-1; possible D gene TRBD2, 5 bases. V lost 0 bases and J 7 bases, leaving 7 bases between the germline ends. The CDR3 length is 13 residues. Germline loops: CDR1 SGHTA, CDR2 FQGTGA. The CDR3 sequence: CASSLTGGNEQFF. CDR3 nucleotides: TGTGCCAGCAGCTTAACGGGCGGGAATGAGCAGTTCTTC.

This CDR3 reads CASSSSAGSEQYF. DNA for the CDR3: TGCGCCAGCAGCTCGTCTGCGGGGTCCGAGCAGTACTTC. The V call is TRBV5-1, the J call TRBJ2-7, with D tentatively TRBD2 (6 bases). The CDR3 is made up of 13 amino acids. V was pared by 3 bases and J by 6 bases, with 13 bases between. Germline V CDR1 and CDR2: SGHRS, YFSETQ.

The chain couples TRBV7-2 to TRBJ2-1; possible D gene TRBD2, 7 bases. The CDR3 sequence is 14 residues long. The germline V gene has CDR1 SGHTA and CDR2 FQGNSA. V dropped 6 bases and J dropped 10 bases, with 19 bases sitting between them. DNA of the CDR3: TGTGCCAGCAGAAGGGGGGGAGGGCCTGAGGAGCAGTTCTTC. It translates to CASRRGGGPEEQFF.

J is TRBJ2-1 and V is TRBV7-3, with 8 nucleotides matching TRBD1. Germline-derived CDR1 and CDR2 are SGHTA and FQGTGA. This CDR3 region has 12 residues. V gave up 5 bases and J gave up 9 bases; unmatched junction bases: 3. This CDR3 reads CASSQDRVEQFF. The CDR3 DNA follows: TGTGCCAGCAGCCAGGACAGGGTTGAGCAGTTCTTC.

CDR3 protein: CRVQGAGHEQFF. CDR3 bases: TGCAGAGTACAGGGGGCTGGCCATGAGCAGTTCTTC. V usage is TRBV29-1 and J usage is TRBJ2-1, with 9 bases that match TRBD1. The CDR3 is 12 amino acids. CDR1 is SQVTM, CDR2 ANQGSEA, per germline.

The V and J genes are TRBV5-1 and TRBJ2-7; TRBD1 is a possible D gene (6 bases). CDR1 is SGHRS, CDR2 YFSETQ, per germline. V lost 4 bases and J lost 3, with 14 bases in between. The CDR3 is made up of 14 amino acids. The CDR3 here is CASSPSTGVYEQYF. CDR3 coding DNA: TGCGCCAGCAGCCCATCGACAGGAGTCTACGAGCAGTACTTC.

The J gene is TRBJ2-7, the V gene TRBV2, with 10 bases fitting TRBD2. Germline V CDR1 and CDR2: SNHLY, FYNNEI. With 7 bases clipped from V and 3 bases from J, the junction kept 15 bases outside the gene matches. CDR3 length: 17 residues. The CDR3: CASIRGRGLAGVYEQYF. The CDR3, as DNA: TGTGCCAGCATCCGAGGTAGGGGCCTAGCGGGAGTCTACGAGCAGTACTTC.

This clone appeared a single time. V gene TRBV19 combines with J gene TRBJ2-5; TRBD2 aligns across 8 bases. This CDR3 comprises 15 residues. The junction had 8 bases not matched to a gene; V was cut back by 4 bases and J by 4 bases. Germline V gene sequence: CDR1 LNHDA, CDR2 SQIVND (reference sequence). The CDR3 sequence is CASSSTGTSGETQYF. CDR3 sequence (DNA): TGTGCCAGTAGTAGCACCGGGACTAGTGGAGAGACCCAGTACTTC.

The J gene is TRBJ2-5, the V gene TRBV19; 9 positions agree with TRBD2. CDR1 and CDR2 (germline): LNHDA, SQIVND (reference sequence). The V segment lost 3 bases and the J segment 5 bases; nucleotides outside the gene matches: 7. This CDR3 has 15 amino acids. The chain's CDR3 is CASSIKLAGVETQYF. The CDR3 DNA reads TGTGCCAGTAGTATCAAACTAGCGGGTGTTGAGACCCAGTACTTC. Full variable domain (outside the CDR3, taken from reference TRBV19 and TRBJ2-5): DGGITQSPKYLFRKEGQNVTLSCEQNLNHDAMYWYRQDPGQGLRLIYYSQIVNDFQKGDIAEGYSVSREKKESFPLTVTSAQKNPTAFYLCASSIKLAGVETQYFGPGTRLLVL.